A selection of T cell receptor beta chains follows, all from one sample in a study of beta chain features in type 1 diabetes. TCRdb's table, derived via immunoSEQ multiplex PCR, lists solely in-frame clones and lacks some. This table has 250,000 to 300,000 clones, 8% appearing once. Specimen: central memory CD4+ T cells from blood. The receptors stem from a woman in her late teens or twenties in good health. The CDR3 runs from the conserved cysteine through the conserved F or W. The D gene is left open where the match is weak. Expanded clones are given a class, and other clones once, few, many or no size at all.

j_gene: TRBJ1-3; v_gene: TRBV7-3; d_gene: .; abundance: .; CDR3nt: TGTGCCCCCACCCGGGGGTCTGGAAACACCATATATTTT; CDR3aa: CAPTRGSGNTIYF
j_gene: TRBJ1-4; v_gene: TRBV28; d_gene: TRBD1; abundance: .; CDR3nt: TGTGCCAGCAGGCCAGGGGACAGGGGGGACGAAAAACTGTTTTTT; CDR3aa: CASRPGDRGDEKLFF
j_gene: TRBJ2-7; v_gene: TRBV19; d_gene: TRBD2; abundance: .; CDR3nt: TGTGCCAGTAGTAAACGGACTAGCGGGAGGCTGAACGAGCAGTACTTC; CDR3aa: CASSKRTSGRLNEQYF
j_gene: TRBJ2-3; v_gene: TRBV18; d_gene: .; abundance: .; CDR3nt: TGTGCCAGCTCGGGGGGCACAGATACGCAGTATTTT; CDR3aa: CASSGGTDTQYF
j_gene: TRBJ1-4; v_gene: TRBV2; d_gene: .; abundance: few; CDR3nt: TGTGCCAGCAGTGGGGTCGTGGTAGATGAAAAACTGTTTTTT; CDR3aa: CASSGVVVDEKLFF
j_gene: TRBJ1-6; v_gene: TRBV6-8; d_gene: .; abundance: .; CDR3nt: TGTGCCAGCACCACGGGGGGTAACTATAATTCACCCCTCCACTTT; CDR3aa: CASTTGGNYNSPLHF
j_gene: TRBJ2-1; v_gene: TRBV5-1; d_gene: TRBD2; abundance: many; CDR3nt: TGCGCCAGCAGCTTGCATGGTAGCGGGAACTACAATGAGCAGTTCTTC; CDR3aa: CASSLHGSGNYNEQFF
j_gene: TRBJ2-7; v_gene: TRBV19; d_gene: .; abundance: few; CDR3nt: TGTGCCAGTAACTCCAGGGGGGGATCCCGCGAGCAGTACTTC; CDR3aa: CASNSRGGSREQYF
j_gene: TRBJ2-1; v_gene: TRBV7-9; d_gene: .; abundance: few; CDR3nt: TGTGCCAGCAGCTTTTTTAGGACAGCGCCAAATGAGCAGTTCTTC; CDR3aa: CASSFFRTAPNEQFF
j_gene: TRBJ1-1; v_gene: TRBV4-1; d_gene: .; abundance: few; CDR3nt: TGCGCCAGCAGCCAACCTCTGGGAGGGGACACTGAAGCTTTCTTT; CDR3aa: CASSQPLGGDTEAFF
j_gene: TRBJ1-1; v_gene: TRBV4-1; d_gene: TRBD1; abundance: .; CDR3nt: TGCGCCAGCAGCCACGAAGACAGGGATGCTCGAGCTTTCTTT; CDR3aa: CASSHEDRDARAFF
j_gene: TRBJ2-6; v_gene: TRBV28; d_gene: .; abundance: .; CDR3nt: TGTGCCAGCAGTTCCCCAATCGGGGGAGACAGGTTGGGGTCTGGGGCCAACGTCCTGACTTTC; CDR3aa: CASSSPIGGDRLGSGANVLTF
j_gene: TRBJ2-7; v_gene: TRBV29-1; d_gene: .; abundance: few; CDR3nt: TGCAGCGTTGAAGGGGCACTACCTTATGAGCAGTACTTC; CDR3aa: CSVEGALPYEQYF
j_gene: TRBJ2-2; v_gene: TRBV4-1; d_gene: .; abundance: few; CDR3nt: TGCGCCAGCAGCCAAGATCGCGCGACCGGGGAGCTGTTTTTT; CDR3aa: CASSQDRATGELFF
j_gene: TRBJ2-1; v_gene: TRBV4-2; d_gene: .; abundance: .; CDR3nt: TGTGCCAGCAGCCAAGATCAGCGGCTAGCGCAGAGCTCCTACAATGAGCAGTTCTTC; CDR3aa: CASSQDQRLAQSSYNEQFF
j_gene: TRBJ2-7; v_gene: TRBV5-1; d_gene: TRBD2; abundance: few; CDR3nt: TGCGCCAGCAGCTCGAACGCCGGGACTAGGAGCGAGCAGTACTTC; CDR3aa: CASSSNAGTRSEQYF
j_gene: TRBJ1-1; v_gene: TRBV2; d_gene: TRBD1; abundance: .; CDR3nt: TGTGCCAGCAGCACACAGGGGGTAAAGACTGAAGCTTTCTTT; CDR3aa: CASSTQGVKTEAFF
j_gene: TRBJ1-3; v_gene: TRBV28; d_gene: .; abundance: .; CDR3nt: TGTGCCAGCGAGTCCGATACCGACACCATATATTTT; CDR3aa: CASESDTDTIYF
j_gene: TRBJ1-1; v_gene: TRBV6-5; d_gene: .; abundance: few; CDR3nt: TGTGCCAGCACTAGCATGTCTGAAGCTTTCTTT; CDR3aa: CASTSMSEAFF
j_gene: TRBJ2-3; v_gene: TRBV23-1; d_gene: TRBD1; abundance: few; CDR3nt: TGCGCCAGCAGTCAAGGTTTGCGACAGGGTGCTAGCACAGATACGCAGTATTTT; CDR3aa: CASSQGLRQGASTDTQYF
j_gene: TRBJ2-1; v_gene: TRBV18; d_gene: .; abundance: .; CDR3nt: TGTGCCAGCTCACCTACCCAGGGGCAAGGGATGAAGCAGTTCTTC; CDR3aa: CASSPTQGQGMKQFF
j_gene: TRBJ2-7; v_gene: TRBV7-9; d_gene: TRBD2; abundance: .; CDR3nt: TGTGCCAGCAGCCTTCGGGGGGGCGCCTACGAGCAGTACTTC; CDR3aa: CASSLRGGAYEQYF
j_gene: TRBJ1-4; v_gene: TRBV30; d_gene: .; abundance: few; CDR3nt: TGTGCCTGGAGCGCTGGGGGAGGAGATGAAAAACTGTTTTTT; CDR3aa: CAWSAGGGDEKLFF
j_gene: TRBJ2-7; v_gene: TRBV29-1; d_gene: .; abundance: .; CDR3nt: TGCAGCGTTGAGGGAGGACCCCTCGCAAGCGAGCAGTACTTC; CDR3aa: CSVEGGPLASEQYF
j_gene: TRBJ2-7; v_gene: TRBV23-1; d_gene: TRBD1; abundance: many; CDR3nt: TGCGCCAGCAGTCAACCCCAGACAGGGCCCTCCTACGAGCAGTACTTC; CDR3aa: CASSQPQTGPSYEQYF
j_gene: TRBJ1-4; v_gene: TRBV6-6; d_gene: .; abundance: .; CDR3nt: TGTGCCAGCAGGGCGGGGCGAGCTAATGAAAAACTGTTTTTT; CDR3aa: CASRAGRANEKLFF
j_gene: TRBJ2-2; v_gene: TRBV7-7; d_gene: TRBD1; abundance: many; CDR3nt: TGTGCCAGCAGCTCCGGGACAGTAGTCACCGGGGAGCTGTTTTTT; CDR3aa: CASSSGTVVTGELFF
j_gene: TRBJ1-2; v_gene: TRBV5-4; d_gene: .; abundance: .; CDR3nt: TGTGCCAGCAGCGTCACAGGAAACTTTAACTATGGCTACACCTTC; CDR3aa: CASSVTGNFNYGYTF
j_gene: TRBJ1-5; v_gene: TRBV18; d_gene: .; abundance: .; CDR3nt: TGTGCCAGCTCACCACCAGGGAATAATCAGCCCCAGCATTTT; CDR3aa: CASSPPGNNQPQHF
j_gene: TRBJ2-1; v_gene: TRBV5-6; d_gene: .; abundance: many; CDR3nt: TGTGCCAGTGGACGCCAGGGTTCCAATGAGCAGTTCTTC; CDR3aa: CASGRQGSNEQFF
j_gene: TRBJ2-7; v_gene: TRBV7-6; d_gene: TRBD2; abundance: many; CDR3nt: TGTGCCAGCAGCTCTAGCGGGCCTTACGAGCAGTACTTC; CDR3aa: CASSSSGPYEQYF
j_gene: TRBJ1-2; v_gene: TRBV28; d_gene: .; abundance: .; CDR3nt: TGTGCCAGCAGGAGGGGAACACGAGGCTACACCTTC; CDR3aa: CASRRGTRGYTF
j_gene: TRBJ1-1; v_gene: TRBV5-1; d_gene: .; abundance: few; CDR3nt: TGCGCCAGCAGCGGAAGGACGGGGAACACTGAAGCTTTCTTT; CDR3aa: CASSGRTGNTEAFF
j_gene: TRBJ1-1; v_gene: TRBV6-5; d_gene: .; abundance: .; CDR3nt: TGTGCCAGCAGTTACTCTATAGGGAAAGGAACTGAAGCTTTCTTT; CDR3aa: CASSYSIGKGTEAFF
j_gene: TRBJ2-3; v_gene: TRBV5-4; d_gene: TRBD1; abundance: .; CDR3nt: TGTGCCAGCAGAAGACAGGGCGGGCGGACAGATACGCAGTATTTT; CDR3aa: CASRRQGGRTDTQYF
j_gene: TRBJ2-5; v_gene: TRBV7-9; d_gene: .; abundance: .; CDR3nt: TGTGCCAGCAGTTTTGACCTGTTGGAGACCCAGTACTTC; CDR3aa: CASSFDLLETQYF
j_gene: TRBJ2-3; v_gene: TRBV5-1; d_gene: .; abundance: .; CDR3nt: TGCGCCAGCAGCTTGGGGGAAGATACGCAGTATTTT; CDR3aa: CASSLGEDTQYF
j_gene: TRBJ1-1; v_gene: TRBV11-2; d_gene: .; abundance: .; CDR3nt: TGTGCCAGCAGCAAAAGAGGGCTGATGAACACTGAAGCTTTCTTT; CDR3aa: CASSKRGLMNTEAFF
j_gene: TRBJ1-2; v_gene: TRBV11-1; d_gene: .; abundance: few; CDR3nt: TGTGCCAGCAGCCCCACCGGGACTTATGGCTACACCTTC; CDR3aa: CASSPTGTYGYTF
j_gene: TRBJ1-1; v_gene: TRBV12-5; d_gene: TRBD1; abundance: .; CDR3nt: TGTGCTAGTGGTCCAGGGGGCGCGAGGACTGAAGCTTTCTTT; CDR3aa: CASGPGGARTEAFF
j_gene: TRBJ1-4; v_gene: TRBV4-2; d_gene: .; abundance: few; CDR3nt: TGTGCCAGCAGCCAAGTAGGTGCAACTAATGAAAAACTGTTTTTT; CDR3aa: CASSQVGATNEKLFF
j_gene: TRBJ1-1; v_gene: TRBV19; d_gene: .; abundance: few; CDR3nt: TGTGCCAGTAGTCCCGGGACCCCGAACACTGAAGCTTTCTTT; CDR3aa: CASSPGTPNTEAFF
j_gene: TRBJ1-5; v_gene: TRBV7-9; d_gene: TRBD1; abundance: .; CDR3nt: TGTGCCAGCAGCTGGGGACAGGCAAATCAGCCCCAGCATTTT; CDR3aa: CASSWGQANQPQHF
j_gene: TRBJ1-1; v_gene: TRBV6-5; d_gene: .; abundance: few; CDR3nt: TGTGCCAGCAGTGTTCGGAAGAACACTGAAGCTTTCTTT; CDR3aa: CASSVRKNTEAFF
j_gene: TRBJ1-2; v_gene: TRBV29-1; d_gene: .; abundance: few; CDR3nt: TGCAGCGCGGGCCTCCTTGGCTATGGCTACACCTTC; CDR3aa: CSAGLLGYGYTF
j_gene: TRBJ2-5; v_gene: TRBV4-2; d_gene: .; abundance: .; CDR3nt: TGTGCCAGCAGCCAAGACAATAGGGTTGATGAGACCCAGTACTTC; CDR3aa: CASSQDNRVDETQYF
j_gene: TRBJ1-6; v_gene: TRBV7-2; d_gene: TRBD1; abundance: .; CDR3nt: TGTGCCAGCAGCCCCCGGGACAGGGTTTATTCACCCCTCCACTTT; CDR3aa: CASSPRDRVYSPLHF
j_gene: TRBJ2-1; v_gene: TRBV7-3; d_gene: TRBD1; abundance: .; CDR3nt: TGTGCCAGCAGCCCCGGACAGGGGGCCGTCGCCAGGCAGTTCTTC; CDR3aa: CASSPGQGAVARQFF
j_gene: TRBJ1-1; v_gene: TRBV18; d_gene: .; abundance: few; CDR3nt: TGTGCCAGCTCCCCCAGGGTGCTGATGGAGGGTGAAGCTTTCTTT; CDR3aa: CASSPRVLMEGEAFF
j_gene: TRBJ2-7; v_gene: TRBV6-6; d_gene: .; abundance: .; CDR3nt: TGTGCCAGCAGTTACTCTGGCCGGGGAGTATCCTACGAGCAGTACTTC; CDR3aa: CASSYSGRGVSYEQYF
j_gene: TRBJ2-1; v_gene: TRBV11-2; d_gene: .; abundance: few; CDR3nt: TGTGCCAGCAGCTTAGGGGTAGGCTCCTACAATGAGCAGTTCTTC; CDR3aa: CASSLGVGSYNEQFF
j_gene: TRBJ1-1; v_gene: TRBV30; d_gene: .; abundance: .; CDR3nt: TGTGCCTGGAGCCCCCATAGTGATGGGGAAGCTTTCTTT; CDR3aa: CAWSPHSDGEAFF
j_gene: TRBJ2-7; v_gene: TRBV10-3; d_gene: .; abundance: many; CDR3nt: TGTGCCATCGGTTCTTACGAGCAGTACTTC; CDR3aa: CAIGSYEQYF
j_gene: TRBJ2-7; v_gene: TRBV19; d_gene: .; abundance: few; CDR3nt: TGTGCCAGTAGTATCGACGGAGGACCCTACGAGCAGTACTTC; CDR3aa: CASSIDGGPYEQYF
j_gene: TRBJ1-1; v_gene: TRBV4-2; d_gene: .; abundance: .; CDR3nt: TGTGCCAGCAGCCAAGATCGAAGGGTAGGTGAAGCTTTCTTT; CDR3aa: CASSQDRRVGEAFF
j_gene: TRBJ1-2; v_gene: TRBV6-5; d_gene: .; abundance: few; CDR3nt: TGTGCGACGCGACGACAGCTTTCGAAGATCTATGGCTACACCTTC; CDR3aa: CATRRQLSKIYGYTF
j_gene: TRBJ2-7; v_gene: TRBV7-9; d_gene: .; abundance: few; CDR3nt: TGTGCCAGCAGCCCAACCAGAGGCGGCGAGCAGTACTTC; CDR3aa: CASSPTRGGEQYF
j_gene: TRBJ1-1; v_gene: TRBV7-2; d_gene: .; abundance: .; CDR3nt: TGTGCCAGCAGCTTAGGCGTGGTGGTGAACACTGAAGCTTTCTTT; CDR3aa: CASSLGVVVNTEAFF